The source of this T cell receptor beta chain is a study of OX40 agonist ivuxolimab in advanced cancers. Overall study context: Participants, about 83% male, averaged around 64 years of age, ranging from about 23 to 90.

Produced via immunoSEQ multiplex PCR; TCRdb's table is partial and in-frame only. The profile shows 80,000 to 100,000 clones, about nine tenths of them singletons. Whole-study results and caveats: Clonal expansion by week 6 occurred in CD4+ and CD8+ blood T cells (at 0.1 to 3.0 mg/kg).

The V end was cut by 1 base, the J end by 6 bases, with 16 bases between. This CDR3 is built from 16 residues. CDR1 is SGHAT, CDR2 FQNNGV, per germline. Note on this clone: Its antigen is unknown.

Source: CD4+ or CD8+ T cells sorted from blood, taken in a trial of the OX40 agonist ivuxolimab. V is TRBV11-2 and J is TRBJ1-5; weak D call: TRBD1 (6 bases). The TCR was taken from an adult with an advanced solid tumor such as melanoma, head and neck, liver or kidney cancer. The CDR3 reads CASSLVGTIGGQPQHF. In DNA form, the CDR3 reads TGTGCCAGCAGCTTAGTAGGGACAATTGGAGGTCAGCCCCAGCATTTT. Full variable domain (outside the CDR3, taken from reference TRBV11-2 and TRBJ1-5): EAGVAQSPRYKIIEKRQSVAFWCNPISGHATLYWYQQILGQGPKLLIQFQNNGVVDDSQLPKDRFSAERLKGVDSTLKIQPAKLEDSAVYLCASSLVGTIGGQPQHFGDGTRLSIL.